The 15 T cell receptor beta chains below were found in one sample sequenced in a study of T cells in Graves' hyperthyroidism and ophthalmopathy (dated by TCRdb to the late 2010s). Preparation of the library involved multiplex PCR. Sequenced on an Illumina HiSeq 2000. Amplification of TCR beta CDR3 regions was carried out from RNA transcripts. For the first round of RT-PCR on the TCR CDR3, the HTBI primer set was used together with the Qiagen OneStep RT-PCR kit. In-frame beta chains were kept once TCRdb had trimmed the public reads at Q25 with fastp and called clones with MiXCR. Merged by CDR3 protein, the rows form single entries marked with the most common genes and DNA. In this sample the table shows some 490,000 distinct CDR3 sequences, 15% to 20% of which occur a single time. The ten largest clones represent less than 30% of the sample. Material: blood. All receptors come from a young woman with Graves' ophthalmopathy.

The V gene is TRBV29-1, the J gene TRBJ2-7, with TRBD1 matching 10 bases. The CDR3 sequence is 13 residues long. CDR1 is SQVTM and CDR2 is ANQGSEA in the germline V gene. Here the CDR3 reads CTASDRGLDEQYF. In nucleotides, the CDR3 is TGCACCGCGAGCGACAGGGGGCTCGACGAGCAGTACTTC.

This clonotype showed up many times. The chain couples TRBV28 to TRBJ2-5; D not certain. The length of the CDR3 is 13 residues. CDR1 MDHEN and CDR2 SYDVKM come from the germline V gene. V lost 3 bases and J 5 bases, leaving 10 bases between the germline ends. The CDR3 sequence is CASSLMSLETQYF. The CDR3 DNA reads TGTGCCAGCAGTTTGATGAGCCTCGAGACCCAGTACTTC.

The V gene is TRBV16, the J gene TRBJ1-5; D is possibly TRBD1 (6 bases). Trimming left V 2 bases short and J 5 bases short, with 13 bases between. Germline CDR1 KGHSY, CDR2 FQNENV. This CDR3 has 15 residues. CDR3 coding DNA: TGTGCCAGCAGCCAACAAATTGGGGGCGATCAGCCCCAGCATTTT. It yields the protein CASSQQIGGDQPQHF.

This clonotype appeared a few times. V gene TRBV11-3 combines with J gene TRBJ2-7; weak D call: TRBD2 (5 bases). This CDR3 has 12 amino acids. Germline V gene lookup returns CDR1 SGHNT and CDR2 YENEEA. Trimming stripped 5 bases from V and 6 bases from J, with 11 bases between. CDR3 loop: CASSRTAGEQYF. In DNA form, the CDR3 reads TGTGCCAGCAGCCGGACGGCGGGCGAGCAGTACTTC. The variable domain in full, with the rest retrieved from reference TRBV11-3 and TRBJ2-7, is EAGVVQSPRYKIIEKKQPVAFWCNPISGHNTLYWYLQNLGQGPELLIRYENEEAVDDSQLPKDRFSAERLKGVDSTLKIQPAELGDSAVYLCASSRTAGEQYFGPGTRLTVT.

The gene calls are TRBV7-3 and TRBJ2-2; D gene unclear. CDR1 SGHTA and CDR2 FQGTGA come from the germline V gene. Trimming left V 1 base short and J 6 bases short, with 6 bases between. There are 13 residues in the CDR3. This CDR3 reads CASSLNYPGELFF. CDR3 in DNA: TGTGCCAGCAGCTTAAACTACCCCGGGGAGCTGTTTTTT. Variable domain in full (rest from reference TRBV7-3 and TRBJ2-2): GAGVSQTPSNKVTEKGKYVELRCDPISGHTALYWYRQSLGQGPEFLIYFQGTGAADDSGLPNDRFFAVRPEGSVSTLKIQRTERGDSAVYLCASSLNYPGELFFGEGSRLTVL.

This clonotype was observed many times. The chain couples TRBV28 to TRBJ2-7; D ambiguous. The CDR3 totals 13 residues. V was shortened by 6 bases and J by 4 bases, with 13 bases between the two germline ends. Germline V gene data show CDR1 as MDHEN and CDR2 as SYDVKM. This CDR3 reads CASSQVPLYEQYF. The CDR3 nucleotides are TGTGCCAGCAGCCAGGTTCCTCTTTACGAGCAGTACTTC. The full variable domain, completed using reference TRBV28 and TRBJ2-7, is DVKVTQSSRYLVKRTGEKVFLECVQDMDHENMFWYRQDPGLGLRLIYFSYDVKMKEKGDIPEGYSVSREKKERFSLILESASTNQTSMYLCASSQVPLYEQYFGPGTRLTVT.

There are a few counts of this clonotype. V is TRBV10-3 and J is TRBJ2-5, with TRBD2 identical over 14 bases. Germline lookup yields CDR1 ENHRY and CDR2 SYGVKD. This CDR3 has 14 amino acids. V dropped 8 bases and J dropped 1; count of bases not matched to a gene: 0. The CDR3 loop reads CAIGTSGSQETQYF. In DNA form, the CDR3 reads TGTGCCATCGGGACTAGCGGGAGCCAAGAGACCCAGTACTTC.

This clonotype appeared many times. V and J are TRBV2 and TRBJ1-5, with a weak D call TRBD1 (5 bases). Germline V gene sequence: CDR1 SNHLY, CDR2 FYNNEI. This CDR3 is built from 14 residues. With 8 bases removed from V and 2 bases from J, the gap between germline ends came to 13 bases. Here the CDR3 reads CASRGARGNQPQHF. The CDR3 DNA reads TGTGCCAGCCGAGGGGCGAGAGGCAATCAGCCCCAGCATTTT.

The rearrangement uses TRBV7-3 and TRBJ2-3, with D perhaps matching TRBD1 or TRBD2 (5 bases each). The CDR3 covers 15 residues. V was trimmed by 3 bases and J by 2 bases, leaving 12 bases between them. Germline assignment: CDR1 SGHTA and CDR2 FQGTGA. CDR3: CASSFGTLNTDTQYF. CDR3 coding DNA: TGTGCCAGCAGCTTCGGGACCCTAAACACAGATACGCAGTATTTT.

There are many counts of this clonotype. The chain combines TRBV5-1 with TRBJ2-1; TRBD2 might be the D (6 bases). The CDR3 sequence is 15 residues long. The ends were cut back, 4 bases at V and 5 bases at J, with 16 bases in the middle. The germline V gene encodes CDR1 SGHRS and CDR2 YFSETQ. CDR3 amino acids: CASSGGFLFHNEQFF. The DNA of the CDR3 is TGCGCCAGCAGCGGGGGGTTTTTATTCCACAATGAGCAGTTCTTC.

This clonotype was found many times. The chain has TRBV6-5 and TRBJ2-1; D perhaps matches TRBD2 (7 bases). The length of the CDR3 is 13 residues. The V end lost 8 bases, the J end lost 3 bases, and 11 bases lay between the germline ends. Germline V lookup: CDR1 MNHEY, CDR2 SVGAGI. Here the CDR3 reads CASRGAVYNEQFF. In DNA, the CDR3 is TGTGCCAGCCGGGGGGCGGTCTACAATGAGCAGTTCTTC.

This clonotype was seen many times. J is TRBJ2-1 and V is TRBV11-2; no reliable D call. The CDR3 spans 16 residues. V was trimmed by 4 bases and J by 5 bases, leaving 18 bases between them. CDR1 SGHAT and CDR2 FQNNGV come from the germline V gene. The chain's CDR3 is CASSSLMEFPNNEQFF. In DNA, the CDR3 is TGTGCCAGCAGCTCCCTGATGGAGTTCCCTAACAATGAGCAGTTCTTC.

This clonotype appeared a few times. This chain uses TRBV3-1 with TRBJ2-7; D is possibly TRBD1 (6 bases). Germline V gives CDR1 LGHDT, CDR2 YNNKEL (reference sequence). Between the trimmed V and J ends, which lost 1 base and 3 bases, there was a span of 16 bases. This CDR3 has 16 residues. The CDR3 region is CASSQGQEILLYEQYF. Here the CDR3 DNA reads TGTGCCAGCAGCCAAGGACAGGAAATTCTCCTCTACGAGCAGTACTTC.

V usage is TRBV2 and J usage is TRBJ2-7, with 10 bases that match TRBD2. CDR3 length: 15 amino acids. J gave up 0 bases and V 5 bases, and 4 bases lay outside the gene matches. Germline lookup yields CDR1 SNHLY and CDR2 FYNNEI. The CDR3 loop reads CASSSGLASSYEQYF. The CDR3 coding sequence is TGTGCCAGCAGTTCGGGACTAGCGAGCTCCTACGAGCAGTACTTC.

This clonotype was recorded at least ten times. This sequence joins TRBV28 and TRBJ2-1; D may be TRBD1 or TRBD2 (5 bases each). The CDR3 has 15 amino acids. Trimming took off 5 bases at V and 2 bases at J, with 13 bases between the two ends. Germline V lookup: CDR1 MDHEN, CDR2 SYDVKM. CDR3 in DNA: TGTGCCAGCAGTACCCGTGGGGGACCCTACAATGAGCAGTTCTTC. This encodes CASSTRGGPYNEQFF.